This TCR beta chain was recovered during a study of cytomegalovirus exposure and HLA in healthy donors. The study, taken as a whole, reports: Most CMV-associated TCR beta chains were later found to appear HLA-restricted.

Both 60 Vbeta primers and 13 Jbeta primers went into the PCR. The method was immunoSEQ multiplex PCR; TCRdb's version includes in-frame clones alone and lacks a portion of them. The table lists some 110,000 clones, 65% to 90% of them singletons, with 6% to 8% in the top ten. A remark on this clone: Its specificity is unknown.

Unmatched junction bases numbered 7, after V lost 1 base and J lost 4 bases. CDR1 is MGHRA and CDR2 is YSYEKL in the germline V gene. CDR3 size: 17 residues. The chain combines TRBV4-1 with TRBJ2-4; 10 bases are a match to TRBD1. Source material: PBMCs. The origin of this receptor is a young man in good health and CMV-seropositive. The chain's CDR3 is CASSQGWGQGLKNIQYF. The CDR3 region has the DNA TGCGCCAGCAGCCAAGGATGGGGACAGGGGTTGAAAAACATTCAGTACTTC.